The 15 T cell receptor beta chains reported below all come from one sample, sequenced in a study of T cell responses to AZD1222 COVID-19 vaccine. Clones were read by immunoSEQ multiplex PCR, and TCRdb kept only the in-frame ones, dropping some. Of 140,000 or so clones listed, 85% to 95% are singletons. The material was peripheral blood, obtained after recovery from COVID-19. The receptors were sampled from an adult who had recovered from COVID-19.

CDR3 sequence (DNA): TGTGCCAGCAGTTTAGGGGTCGGGGGAGGCTACACCTTC. Translating it yields CASSLGVGGGYTF. The chain carries TRBV12-3 or TRBV12-4 and TRBJ1-2; D is perhaps TRBD1 (5 bases). The length of the CDR3 is 13 residues. V lost 1 base to trimming and J lost 8 bases, with 11 bases between them.

The V gene is TRBV3-1 (or the pseudogene TRBV3-2), the J gene TRBJ2-5; D not certain. CDR3 length: 13 residues. Germline CDR1 reads LGHDT; CDR2 reads YNNKEL (reference sequence). The germline V and J ends were trimmed by 3 bases and 0 bases, with 5 bases remaining between them. The CDR3 bases are TGTGCCAGCAGCCAGGGGTACCAAGAGACCCAGTACTTC. Translation: CASSQGYQETQYF.

This chain joins TRBV18 and TRBJ2-7; 13 nucleotides match TRBD2. V lost 3 bases, J lost 6 bases, and 5 bases stayed unmatched. This CDR3 has 15 amino acids. The V gene's germline CDR1 is KGHSH and CDR2 LQKENI. The CDR3 region has the DNA TGTGCCAGCTCACCTACTAGCGGGAGGGCGGGCGAGCAGTACTTC. This translates into CASSPTSGRAGEQYF.

In this sample, this clone turned up once. The V and J genes are TRBV9 and TRBJ2-2; 8 bases are shared with TRBD1. The CDR3 contains 20 residues. Germline CDR1 and CDR2: SGDLS and YYNGEE. V was pared by 4 bases and J by 0 bases, with 17 bases of the junction left unmatched. CDR3 sequence (DNA): TGTGCCAGCAGCTCCCACCAGGGGGCTGTGGCTCCTTCGAACACCGGGGAGCTGTTTTTT. It is translated as CASSSHQGAVAPSNTGELFF.

This clone was observed a single time. The gene calls are TRBV7-8 and TRBJ2-5; D remains ambiguous. The V end lost 1 base, the J end lost 3 bases, and 9 bases lay between the germline ends. Germline CDR1 is SGHVS and CDR2 is FQNEAQ. The CDR3 is 14 residues long. CDR3 bases: TGTGCCAGCAGCTTAGGGTTCGAAAAAGAGACCCAGTACTTC. This sequence encodes CASSLGFEKETQYF.

V usage is TRBV7-2 and J usage is TRBJ1-4, with unresolved D. The CDR3 runs to 19 residues. Germline CDR1 is SGHTA and CDR2 is FQGNSA. V was trimmed by 4 bases and J by 8 bases, leaving 29 bases between them. CDR3 region: CASSSYLRRFRAPEEKLFF. DNA for the CDR3: TGTGCCAGCAGCTCTTACCTCCGGCGTTTTAGGGCGCCGGAGGAAAAACTGTTTTTT.

This sequence joins TRBV24-1 and TRBJ2-5; no definite D call. Germline values: CDR1 KGHDR, CDR2 SFDVKD. CDR3 size: 19 residues. Trimming cost V 3 bases and J 2 bases, with 24 bases left between them. CDR3 in amino acids: CATSDTTPASPDLQETQYF. The CDR3 coding sequence is TGTGCCACCAGTGATACGACCCCGGCCTCTCCCGACCTACAAGAGACCCAGTACTTC.

The chain links TRBV27 to TRBJ2-1; D might be TRBD1 or TRBD2, each matching 5 bases. Germline assignment: CDR1 MNHEY and CDR2 SMNVEV (reference sequence). The CDR3 length is 18 residues. The ends were cut back, 0 bases at V and 8 bases at J, with 23 bases in the middle. The CDR3 protein is CASSLSGGELVYNDEQFF. The CDR3 coding sequence is TGTGCCAGCAGTTTATCTGGGGGAGAACTGGTCTACAACGATGAGCAGTTCTTC.

The V and J genes are TRBV6-5 and TRBJ2-7; 8 bases are shared with TRBD1. Germline CDR1 reads MNHEY; CDR2 reads SVGAGI. The length of the CDR3 is 13 residues. Trimming took 10 bases from V and 4 from J; bases not matched to a gene: 9. In nucleotides, the CDR3 is TGTGCCACCAGACAGGGGTTTAAGTACGAGCAGTACTTC. This encodes CATRQGFKYEQYF.

In regard to this clone: Mismatch with germline at one junction end may stem from a read error. This sequence joins TRBV6-1 and TRBJ2-1; 7 bases agree with TRBD1. CDR3 length: 13 residues. Germline V gives CDR1 MNHNS, CDR2 SASEGT. CDR3 sequence: CASCEGAENEQFF. CDR3 DNA sequence: TGTGCCAGCTGTGAGGGGGCGGAAAATGAGCAGTTCTTC.

This clone was observed a single time. The chain recombines TRBV18 with TRBJ1-1; D gene unclear. Germline loops: CDR1 KGHSH, CDR2 LQKENI. The CDR3 is made up of 14 amino acids. Trimming cost V 3 bases and J 5 bases, with 13 bases left between them. CDR3 coding DNA: TGTGCCAGCTCACCGCAGGAGGGAAAAACTGAAGCTTTCTTT. Translated: CASSPQEGKTEAFF.

V usage is TRBV4-1 and J usage is TRBJ2-7, with D unclear. The CDR3 has 13 residues. V was cut by 0 bases and J by 7 bases, with 10 bases left in between. Germline-derived CDR1 and CDR2 are MGHRA and YSYEKL. CDR3 protein: CASSQEGLSEQYF. CDR3 DNA sequence: TGCGCCAGCAGCCAAGAGGGTCTGTCAGAGCAGTACTTC.

The chain has TRBV3-1 (or the pseudogene TRBV3-2) and TRBJ2-7; 13 bases align to TRBD2. CDR3 length equals 15 residues. Germline CDR1 is LGHDT and CDR2 is YNNKEL (reference sequence). V was clipped by 3 bases and J by 7 bases; unmatched bases: 6. The CDR3 nucleotides are TGTGCCAGCAGCCACGGACTAGCGGGAGAAGGTGAGCAGTACTTC. It specifies CASSHGLAGEGEQYF.

Notes on this clone: The junction departs from the called germline gene at one end, perhaps through a read error. The rearrangement joins TRBV7-7 to TRBJ2-5, with 9 positions matching TRBD2. CDR1 and CDR2 from the germline V gene are SSHAT and FNYEAQ (reference sequence). The CDR3 totals 17 residues. The CDR3 region is CASSLRIAGVGGETQYF. The CDR3 nucleotides are TGTGCTAGCAGCTTAAGGATAGCGGGAGTCGGAGGAGAGACCCAGTACTTC.

The chain employs TRBV28 and TRBJ1-4; D is undetermined. Per germline, CDR1 MDHEN and CDR2 SYDVKM. The CDR3 has 17 amino acids. Trimming removed 5 bases from V and 3 bases from J, with 19 bases in between. The CDR3 DNA reads TGTGCCAGCAGTCATAATGGGGTGCTAGGACCTAATGAAAAACTGTTTTTT. It yields the protein CASSHNGVLGPNEKLFF.